What follows are 32 T cell receptor beta chains derived from one specimen sequenced in a study of Graves' ophthalmopathy and Graves' hyperthyroidism. Amplification of the TCR beta CDR3 regions used RNA transcripts (as template). The workflow started with a first-round RT-PCR run with HTBI primers and then moved on to a second-round multiplex PCR. A single record per CDR3 protein comes from TCRdb applying MiXCR to the multiplex PCR reads. The table lists some 170,000 distinct CDR3 sequences, approximately 40% of them singletons. Source material: peripheral blood. The receptors stem from a man aged 25 to 45 with Graves' ophthalmopathy.

The chain uses TRBV12-3 or TRBV12-4 and TRBJ1-1; the match to TRBD1 covers 7 bases. Trimming took 1 base from V and 1 from J; bases not matched to a gene: 3. CDR3 length equals 15 residues. The CDR3 DNA sequence: TGTGCCAGCAGTTTAGGAGGACAGGCGAACACTGAAGCTTTCTTT. It encodes CASSLGGQANTEAFF.

This clonotype has ten or more counts. The rearrangement links TRBV12-3 or TRBV12-4 to TRBJ1-2; the D gene is possibly TRBD1 (5 bases). CDR3 size: 12 residues. V lost 7 bases and J lost 6, with 12 bases in between. The CDR3 coding sequence is TGTGCCAGCACCCGGGACGGCGATGGCTACACCTTC. Its protein is CASTRDGDGYTF.

This clonotype occurred many times. This chain joins TRBV6-1 and TRBJ2-7; TRBD1 might be the D (6 bases). There are 14 residues in the CDR3. Germline V lookup: CDR1 MNHNS, CDR2 SASEGT. V lost 6 bases, J lost 3 bases, and 15 bases lay in between. The CDR3 DNA is TGTGCCAGCAGCCAAATAGGGGGTTTCTACGAGCAGTACTTC. It codes for CASSQIGGFYEQYF.

The chain uses TRBV10-2 and TRBJ2-7; weak D call: TRBD1 (7 bases). The germline V gene encodes CDR1 WSHSY and CDR2 SAAADI. The CDR3 consists of 15 residues. V shed 6 bases and J shed 2 bases, with 17 bases lying between them. The CDR3 loop reads CASSGSRDSPYEQYF. Written as DNA, the CDR3 is TGCGCCAGCAGCGGGAGCCGGGACAGTCCCTACGAGCAGTACTTC.

This clonotype was observed at least ten times. V usage is TRBV2 and J usage is TRBJ1-2, with TRBD1 identical over 7 bases. The CDR3 covers 15 residues. J gave up 1 base and V 6 bases, and 8 bases lay outside the gene matches. Germline CDR1 SNHLY, CDR2 FYNNEI. The CDR3 DNA is TGTGCCAGCAGCCGGGACAGAACCTATAACTATGGCTACACCTTC. Protein: CASSRDRTYNYGYTF.

This clonotype was observed at least ten times. The rearrangement links TRBV10-3 to TRBJ2-5, with 9 bases lining up with TRBD2. CDR3 size: 16 residues. Trimming took 2 bases from V and 5 from J; bases not matched to a gene: 9. CDR1 and CDR2 (germline): ENHRY, SYGVKD. In nucleotides, the CDR3 is TGTGCCATCAGTGAGGGGGGGACTAGCCCAGCGGAGACCCAGTACTTC. The encoded protein is CAISEGGTSPAETQYF.

This clonotype was seen at least ten times. The rearrangement uses TRBV5-1 and TRBJ2-6; D is possibly TRBD1 or TRBD2 (7 bases each). This CDR3 contains 21 residues. Germline lookup yields CDR1 SGHRS and CDR2 YFSETQ. Trimming shortened V by 0 bases and J by 1 base, and 23 bases separated the two germline ends. DNA for the CDR3: TGCGCCAGCAGCTTGGTGGAGGGAGGGGGCCAAACCCAGTCTGGGGCCAACGTCCTGACTTTC. Residues: CASSLVEGGGQTQSGANVLTF.

This clonotype has at least ten counts. The chain couples TRBV4-1 to TRBJ2-7; 9 nucleotides agree with TRBD1. With 3 bases clipped from V and 2 bases from J, the junction kept 5 bases outside the gene matches. CDR3 length equals 15 residues. Germline V gene lookup returns CDR1 MGHRA and CDR2 YSYEKL. The CDR3 nucleotides read TGCGCCAGCAGCCAGTGGGGACAGGGCCCCTACGAGCAGTACTTC. It yields the protein CASSQWGQGPYEQYF.

V usage is TRBV9 and J usage is TRBJ1-2; D is unresolved. V lost 0 bases, J lost 8 bases, and 11 bases lay in between. Germline V CDR1 and CDR2: SGDLS, YYNGEE. This CDR3 comprises 13 residues. DNA for the CDR3: TGTGCCAGCAGCGTAGGGGCGGGTGAAGGCTACACCTTC. This translates into CASSVGAGEGYTF.

This clonotype showed up many times. The chain is built from TRBV6-2 or TRBV6-3 and TRBJ1-5, with 8 bases matching TRBD1. CDR1 MNHEY and CDR2 SVGEGT come from the germline V gene. The CDR3 loop spans 15 amino acids. The J segment lost 3 bases and the V segment lost 7 bases, leaving 8 bases of the junction unmatched. The CDR3 loop reads CASNGQGNVNQPQHF. In DNA form, the CDR3 reads TGTGCCAGCAATGGACAGGGAAACGTCAATCAGCCCCAGCATTTT.

Sample share makes this clonotype medium-sized. The chain carries TRBV6-5 and TRBJ1-2, with TRBD1 matching over 7 bases. CDR3 size: 15 residues. From germline, CDR1 is MNHEY and CDR2 SVGAGI. With V trimmed by 2 bases and J by 4 bases, 7 bases remained unmatched. This CDR3 reads CASSYTSRDSYGYTF. The CDR3, as DNA: TGTGCCAGCAGTTACACGTCCCGGGACAGCTATGGCTACACCTTC.

This chain links TRBV29-1 with TRBJ2-2, with D maybe TRBD1 (6 bases). The germline V gene encodes CDR1 SQVTM and CDR2 ANQGSEA. CDR3 length: 14 amino acids. Deletions cut 7 bases from V and 1 base from J, with 13 bases between. The CDR3 DNA is TGCAGCGCCTTTGCGGACAGGAACACCGGGGAGCTGTTTTTT. It encodes CSAFADRNTGELFF.

This clonotype was found many times. V and J are TRBV12-3 or TRBV12-4 and TRBJ1-1, with 8 bases fitting TRBD1. The CDR3 has 15 amino acids. The V gene end was trimmed by 5 bases and the J gene end by 4 bases; junction bases not matched to a gene: 9. The CDR3 bases are TGTGCCAGCAGTCCCCGGACAGGGATGGGCACTGAAGCTTTCTTT. Its translation: CASSPRTGMGTEAFF.

This clonotype was observed many times. The CDR3 spells CASSCTAGEMDGYTF. The CDR3, as DNA: TGTGCCAGCAGCTGTACGGCAGGGGAGATGGATGGCTACACCTTC. The chain uses TRBV12-3 or TRBV12-4 and TRBJ1-2; D may be TRBD1 (6 bases). Trimming cost V 6 bases and J 6 bases, with 20 bases left between them. The CDR3 covers 15 residues.

Ten or more counts support this clonotype. The chain carries TRBV12-3 or TRBV12-4 and TRBJ1-1; D possibly corresponds to TRBD1 (5 bases). The CDR3 is 15 residues long. Trimming pared 2 bases from V and 0 bases from J, leaving 10 bases between. In DNA, the CDR3 is TGTGCCAGCAGTTTAATGGCAGGGTTGAACACTGAAGCTTTCTTT. It is translated as CASSLMAGLNTEAFF.

This clonotype has a count of ten or more. J is TRBJ1-1 and V is TRBV6-2 or TRBV6-3, with D perhaps TRBD1 (5 bases). The CDR3 consists of 13 residues. V was clipped by 6 bases and J by 4 bases, with 12 bases between them. CDR1 and CDR2 from the germline V gene are MNHEY and SVGEGT. The CDR3 region is CASRPQGGTEAFF. The CDR3 DNA is TGTGCCAGCAGACCCCAGGGCGGCACTGAAGCTTTCTTT.

The chain carries TRBV6-5 and TRBJ2-7; D is undetermined. Germline CDR1 reads MNHEY; CDR2 reads SVGAGI. The germline V and J ends were trimmed by 4 bases and 5 bases, with 9 bases remaining between them. The CDR3 spans 12 residues. The CDR3 coding sequence is TGTGCCAGCAGTTCCGGGTTGAACGAGCAGTACTTC. The encoded protein is CASSSGLNEQYF.

This clonotype was counted ten times or more. The chain carries TRBV7-2 and TRBJ2-5; 11 nucleotides line up with TRBD1. Germline CDR1 SGHTA, CDR2 FQGNSA. The ends lost 4 bases at V and 0 bases at J; junction bases unmatched: 7. The CDR3 is 17 residues long. CDR3 coding DNA: TGTGCCAGCAGCTCGGACAGGGGGCGCGAGTACCAAGAGACCCAGTACTTC. As protein: CASSSDRGREYQETQYF.

The table lists this clonotype with a few counts. The chain carries TRBV6-1 and TRBJ2-4; D perhaps matches TRBD1 (6 bases). Trimming pared 5 bases from V and 5 bases from J, leaving 13 bases between. Germline V gives CDR1 MNHNS, CDR2 SASEGT. There are 14 residues in the CDR3. The DNA of the CDR3 is TGTGCCAGCAGTAGAGGACAGTACCAAAACATTCAGTACTTC. This encodes CASSRGQYQNIQYF.

J is TRBJ1-5 and V is TRBV28, with 10 bases lining up with TRBD1. The CDR3 is 15 residues long. Germline-derived CDR1 and CDR2 are MDHEN and SYDVKM. Trimming cost V 5 bases and J 5 bases; bases outside gene matches: 6. CDR3 protein: CASSPSGTGDQPQHF. The CDR3 DNA is TGTGCCAGCAGTCCCTCTGGGACAGGGGATCAGCCCCAGCATTTT.

In this sample, this clonotype turned up a few times. The chain has TRBV28 and TRBJ1-2; D is unresolved. Germline V gene lookup returns CDR1 MDHEN and CDR2 SYDVKM. V was clipped by 5 bases and J by 8 bases, with 9 bases between them. The length of the CDR3 is 11 residues. The CDR3 loop is CASSQMGGYTF. For the CDR3, the DNA is TGTGCCAGCAGTCAAATGGGGGGCTACACCTTC.

The chain is built from TRBV12-3 or TRBV12-4 and TRBJ1-2; D is undetermined. V dropped 1 base and J dropped 4 bases, with 10 bases sitting between them. The CDR3 is 14 residues long. CDR3 sequence (DNA): TGTGCCAGCAGTTTAGGGTCTTTCAGCTATGGCTACACCTTC. This sequence encodes CASSLGSFSYGYTF.

V is TRBV2 and J is TRBJ2-7; 11 nucleotides line up with TRBD1. V shed 8 bases and J 0 bases; nucleotides not matched to a gene: 3. The CDR3 totals 14 residues. CDR1 and CDR2 (germline): SNHLY, FYNNEI. The CDR3 region has the DNA TGTGCCAGCTCGGACAGGGGGCTCTCCTACGAGCAGTACTTC. It is translated as CASSDRGLSYEQYF.

This clonotype was counted many times. The chain uses TRBV24-1 and TRBJ1-2, with D uncertain. Trimming left V 4 bases short and J 4 bases short, with 15 bases between. This CDR3 region has 15 residues. CDR1 KGHDR and CDR2 SFDVKD come from the germline V gene. This chain's CDR3 is CATSEGDPIVYGYTF. CDR3 DNA: TGTGCCACCAGTGAGGGAGACCCCATAGTCTATGGCTACACCTTC.

The chain joins TRBV6-5 to TRBJ1-2; 7 bases are a match to TRBD1. From germline, CDR1 is MNHEY and CDR2 SVGAGI. CDR3 size: 14 residues. J lost 6 bases, V lost 1 base, and 5 bases had no gene match. The CDR3 nucleotides read TGTGCCAGCAGTTACTTCGGACAGGCAGATGGCTACACCTTC. Protein: CASSYFGQADGYTF.

This sequence joins TRBV30 and TRBJ1-5; a possible D gene is TRBD1 (5 bases). Germline V gene data show CDR1 as GTSNPN and CDR2 as SVGIG (reference sequence). V was shortened by 2 bases and J by 5 bases, with 13 bases between the two germline ends. CDR3 length: 14 amino acids. Here the CDR3 DNA reads TGTGCCTGGAGTTATTCCAGGGCTGATCAGCCCCAGCATTTT. Amino acid sequence: CAWSYSRADQPQHF.

The V call is TRBV7-9, the J call TRBJ1-1; D gene uncertain. The CDR3 runs to 15 residues. The germline V gene has CDR1 SEHNR and CDR2 FQNEAQ (reference sequence). Trimming stripped 5 bases from V and 3 bases from J, with 16 bases between. CDR3 residues: CASSRIVGVDTEAFF. CDR3 bases: TGTGCCAGCAGCAGAATTGTCGGGGTGGACACTGAAGCTTTCTTT.

This clonotype was detected ten times or more. CDR3 DNA sequence: TGCGCCAGCAGCAAAACCGGGACAGGCGACACCGGGGAGCTGTTTTTT. Its translation is CASSKTGTGDTGELFF. The rearrangement links TRBV5-1 to TRBJ2-2, with TRBD1 identical over 8 bases. Germline V CDR1 and CDR2: SGHRS, YFSETQ. J gave up 3 bases and V 4 bases, and 8 bases lay outside the gene matches. This CDR3 is built from 16 residues.

This clonotype has ten or more counts. The chain links TRBV20-1 to TRBJ1-5; 8 bases fit TRBD1. This CDR3 has 15 residues. CDR1 and CDR2 from the germline V gene are DFQATT and SNEGSKA (reference sequence). V was clipped by 5 bases and J by 4 bases; unmatched bases: 10. CDR3 sequence (DNA): TGCAGTGCTGGGTTAGGACAGGGTCGGAATCAGCCCCAGCATTTT. This codes for CSAGLGQGRNQPQHF.

A word on this clonotype: At one boundary the junction diverges from the germline segment, which might be a read error. CDR3 in amino acids: CAISEGAANYGYTF. The CDR3 DNA is TGTGCCATCAGTGAGGGGGCGGCTAACTATGGCTACACCTTC. V gene TRBV6-2 or TRBV6-3 combines with J gene TRBJ1-2, with 7 bases aligning to TRBD1. The CDR3 has 14 amino acids. CDR1 and CDR2 (germline): MNHEY, SVGEGT.

The gene calls are TRBV19 and TRBJ1-5, with unresolved D. Per the germline V gene, CDR1 is LNHDA and CDR2 is SQIVND (reference sequence). The CDR3 length is 17 residues. Trimming cost V 1 base and J 6 bases, with 19 bases left between them. In DNA form, the CDR3 reads TGTGCCAGTAGTATAGTCCCGGTTTGGATCGCAGGTCAGCCCCAGCATTTT. It yields the protein CASSIVPVWIAGQPQHF. The whole variable domain, filled in from reference TRBV19 and TRBJ1-5, reads DGGITQSPKYLFRKEGQNVTLSCEQNLNHDAMYWYRQDPGQGLRLIYYSQIVNDFQKGDIAEGYSVSREKKESFPLTVTSAQKNPTAFYLCASSIVPVWIAGQPQHFGDGTRLSIL.

This chain links TRBV6-1 with TRBJ1-2, with 8 bases matching TRBD1. V shed 6 bases and J 10 bases; nucleotides not matched to a gene: 13. The germline V gene has CDR1 MNHNS and CDR2 SASEGT. The CDR3 has 14 amino acids. In nucleotides, the CDR3 is TGTGCCAGCAGCCCGGGACAGGTCTCCATTGACTACACCTTC. Protein product: CASSPGQVSIDYTF.